Each of the 25 T cell receptor beta chains below was sequenced from the same sample in a study of blood T cells in healthy people across ages. Primers used in a second PCR of roughly 6 to 11 cycles were a sample-barcoded 5' primer and a J-beta primer mix. TCRdb ran MiXCR on the 5' RACE reads and lists one entry per CDR3 protein. The data contain 1.5 million to 2 million distinct CDR3 sequences, 40% to 55% of them singletons. Sequenced material: blood. These receptors all stem from a woman aged 40 to 55 in good health.

The V call is TRBV7-2, the J call TRBJ2-4; D uncertain. The CDR3 totals 13 residues. The V and J ends lost 7 bases and 13 bases respectively, with 20 bases between them. Looked up from germline, CDR1 is SGHTA and CDR2 is FQGNSA. The CDR3 reads CASTLGVYNEQYF. Here the CDR3 DNA reads TGTGCCAGCACGCTTGGGGTATACAATGAGCAGTACTTC.

The J gene is TRBJ2-7, the V gene TRBV9; the D gene could be TRBD1 or TRBD2 (6 bases each). This CDR3 is built from 13 residues. CDR1 and CDR2 (germline): SGDLS, YYNGEE. V gave up 3 bases and J gave up 3 bases, with 10 bases separating them. CDR3 sequence reads: CASSGGALYEQYF. In DNA form, the CDR3 reads TGTGCCAGCAGCGGGGGGGCCCTCTACGAGCAGTACTTC.

This chain joins TRBV20-1 and TRBJ2-2, with a weak D call TRBD1 (5 bases). Germline loops: CDR1 DFQATT, CDR2 SNEGSKA (reference sequence). Trimming pared 0 bases from V and 5 bases from J, leaving 13 bases between. The CDR3 extends over 15 amino acids. The CDR3 nucleotides are TGCAGTGCTAGAGATCTAATTAGGACAACCGGGGAGCTGTTTTTT. Residues: CSARDLIRTTGELFF.

This clonotype was observed once. Sequence at one end of the junction differs from germline and may be a read error. The chain employs TRBV4-3 and TRBJ1-2; D remains ambiguous. Germline CDR1 is LGHNA and CDR2 is YSLEER. The CDR3 has 15 amino acids. The CDR3 DNA is TGCGCCGGCAGCCAAGATCCGGGTACTAACTATGGCTACACCTTC. Protein sequence: CAGSQDPGTNYGYTF.

This chain joins TRBV29-1 and TRBJ1-2; weak D call: TRBD1 (6 bases). The CDR3 loop spans 14 amino acids. Between the trimmed V and J ends, which lost 5 bases and 1 base, there was a span of 14 bases. Germline V lookup: CDR1 SQVTM, CDR2 ANQGSEA. CDR3: CSVKTGLHNYGYTF. The CDR3 coding sequence is TGCAGCGTTAAAACAGGGTTGCATAACTATGGCTACACCTTC.

The chain joins TRBV6-6 to TRBJ2-1; D gene unclear. The CDR3 totals 13 residues. Trimming took 8 bases from V and 0 from J, leaving 8 bases between them. CDR1 and CDR2 from the germline V gene are MNHNY and SVGAGI (reference sequence). The CDR3 loop is CASAVSSYNEQFF. For the CDR3, the DNA is TGTGCCAGCGCGGTTAGCTCCTACAATGAGCAGTTCTTC.

V is TRBV7-9 and J is TRBJ2-5, with 9 positions matching TRBD1. CDR3 size: 17 residues. V shed 4 bases, J shed 2 bases, and the junction held 11 bases outside the gene matches. Germline V gene data show CDR1 as SEHNR and CDR2 as FQNEAQ (reference sequence). CDR3 amino acids: CASSYRGQGTPQETQYF. CDR3 DNA: TGTGCCAGCAGCTACCGGGGACAGGGAACCCCACAAGAGACCCAGTACTTC. The whole variable domain, filled in from reference TRBV7-9 and TRBJ2-5, reads DTGVSQNPRHKITKRGQNVTFRCDPISEHNRLYWYRQTLGQGPEFLTYFQNEAQLEKSRLLSDRFSAERPKGSFSTLEIQRTEQGDSAMYLCASSYRGQGTPQETQYFGPGTRLLVL.

V is TRBV6-6 and J is TRBJ1-2; 7 bases agree with TRBD1. The germline V gene has CDR1 MNHNY and CDR2 SVGAGI (reference sequence). The CDR3 contains 15 residues. The V gene end was trimmed by 5 bases and the J gene end by 3 bases; junction bases not matched to a gene: 9. The CDR3 DNA is TGTGCCAGCAGTAAGGCCGGGACAGCGGACTATGGCTACACCTTC. Its translation is CASSKAGTADYGYTF.

The chain carries TRBV5-1 and TRBJ1-4; the D gene is possibly TRBD1 (5 bases). The CDR3 runs to 14 residues. Between the trimmed V and J ends, which lost 4 bases and 7 bases, there was a span of 14 bases. CDR1 and CDR2 from the germline V gene are SGHRS and YFSETQ. The CDR3 spells CASSPAEGTEKLFF. The CDR3 DNA follows: TGCGCCAGCAGCCCGGCGGAGGGGACTGAAAAACTGTTTTTT.

V usage is TRBV28 and J usage is TRBJ2-1; no clear D gene. The germline CDR1 and CDR2 sequences are MDHEN and SYDVKM. CDR3 length: 12 residues. Trimming cost V 5 bases and J 15 bases, with 17 bases left between them. The CDR3 DNA is TGTGCCAGCAGTCGAGTAAGAGATATTTGGTTCTTC. It specifies CASSRVRDIWFF.

There are a few counts of this clonotype. The CDR3, as DNA: TGTGCCATCAGTGAAGAGCGGGGGGTTCCCAATGAGCAGTTCTTC. This codes for CAISEERGVPNEQFF. The chain links TRBV10-3 to TRBJ2-1; the match to TRBD2 covers 9 bases. V lost 3 bases and J lost 6; bases outside the gene matches: 6. The CDR3 totals 15 residues. Germline lookup yields CDR1 ENHRY and CDR2 SYGVKD.

J is TRBJ2-1 and V is TRBV12-3 or TRBV12-4; 9 nucleotides agree with TRBD2. The V segment lost 7 bases and the J segment 2 bases; nucleotides outside the gene matches: 6. The CDR3 consists of 15 residues. This chain's CDR3 is CASIVAGEPYNEQFF. CDR3 nucleotides: TGTGCCAGCATTGTAGCGGGGGAGCCCTACAATGAGCAGTTCTTC.

V and J are TRBV27 and TRBJ1-2; no firm D call. Germline CDR1 reads MNHEY; CDR2 reads SMNVEV (reference sequence). Trimming shortened V by 0 bases and J by 3 bases, and 11 bases separated the two germline ends. This CDR3 contains 15 residues. CDR3 DNA sequence: TGTGCCAGCAGTTTATCGATCGGGATTGACTATGGCTACACCTTC. The encoded protein is CASSLSIGIDYGYTF.

This chain joins TRBV9 and TRBJ1-2; possibly TRBD1 for D (5 bases). Deletions cut 0 bases from V and 0 bases from J, with 12 bases between. CDR3 length: 16 residues. CDR1 is SGDLS and CDR2 is YYNGEE in the germline V gene. The CDR3 DNA follows: TGTGCCAGCAGCGTAGAGGCACAGGAAGCTAACTATGGCTACACCTTC. It encodes CASSVEAQEANYGYTF. Based on the CDR3 plus reference TRBV9 and TRBJ1-2, the full variable domain is DSGVTQTPKHLITATGQRVTLRCSPRSGDLSVYWYQQSLDQGLQFLIQYYNGEERAKGNILERFSAQQFPDLHSELNLSSLELGDSALYFCASSVEAQEANYGYTFGSGTRLTVV.

Comment on this clonotype: The junction departs from the called germline gene at one end, perhaps through a read error. The chain recombines TRBV5-6 with TRBJ2-3; the D gene is possibly TRBD2 (5 bases). CDR3 length equals 14 residues. CDR1 SGHDT and CDR2 YYEEEE come from the germline V gene. CDR3 nucleotides: TGTGCCAGCAGCTTGGTAGCGACTGCAGATAGGCAGTATTTT. Amino acids: CASSLVATADRQYF.

This clonotype was counted only a few times. The rearrangement uses TRBV6-6 and TRBJ1-1, with D possibly being TRBD1 (5 bases). CDR1 is MNHNY and CDR2 is SVGAGI in the germline V gene (reference sequence). The CDR3 covers 15 residues. Trimming took 2 bases from V and 3 from J, leaving 13 bases between them. The CDR3 DNA follows: TGTGCCAGCAGTTACATTAGGGGAGGGGACACTGAAGCTTTCTTT. Residues: CASSYIRGGDTEAFF.

The chain is built from TRBV9 and TRBJ2-5; TRBD2 agrees at 9 bases. CDR3 length equals 16 residues. The germline V gene has CDR1 SGDLS and CDR2 YYNGEE. With V trimmed by 3 bases and J by 11 bases, 17 bases remained unmatched. DNA of the CDR3: TGTGCCAGCAGCGCCCTCGGGGCGGGGGGGCAAAATGAGCAGTACTTC. Its translation: CASSALGAGGQNEQYF. The whole variable domain, filled in from reference TRBV9 and TRBJ2-5, reads DSGVTQTPKHLITATGQRVTLRCSPRSGDLSVYWYQQSLDQGLQFLIQYYNGEERAKGNILERFSAQQFPDLHSELNLSSLELGDSALYFCASSALGAGGQNEQYFGPGTRLLVL.

This sequence joins TRBV2 and TRBJ1-2; 7 nucleotides match TRBD1. The CDR3 spans 11 residues. The V and J ends lost 6 bases and 8 bases, in that order; junction bases with no gene match: 3. Per the germline V gene, CDR1 is SNHLY and CDR2 is FYNNEI. CDR3 amino acids: CASRGQEGYTF. The CDR3 DNA reads TGTGCCAGCAGAGGACAGGAAGGCTACACCTTC.

The chain links TRBV5-1 to TRBJ1-2; 10 bases line up with TRBD1. There are 13 residues in the CDR3. The V and J ends lost 6 bases and 6 bases, in that order; junction bases with no gene match: 5. Germline CDR1 reads SGHRS; CDR2 reads YFSETQ. In DNA form, the CDR3 reads TGCGCCAGCACCAGGACAGGGGGGGATGGCTACACCTTC. It encodes CASTRTGGDGYTF.

This chain links TRBV7-2 with TRBJ2-7; D possibly corresponds to TRBD2 (7 bases). Germline CDR1 reads SGHTA; CDR2 reads FQGNSA. Trimming took 7 bases from V and 7 from J, leaving 23 bases between them. The CDR3 runs to 15 residues. CDR3 amino acids: CASKSASGGAYEQYF. In DNA, the CDR3 is TGTGCCAGCAAATCTGCGTCGGGGGGCGCTTATGAGCAGTACTTC.

The V and J genes are TRBV5-1 and TRBJ2-1; perhaps TRBD1 as D (6 bases). CDR1 is SGHRS and CDR2 is YFSETQ in the germline V gene. The CDR3 is made up of 14 amino acids. The germline V and J ends were trimmed by 0 bases and 5 bases, with 9 bases remaining between them. CDR3 amino acids: CASSLEDRNNEQFF. CDR3 DNA sequence: TGCGCCAGCAGCTTGGAGGACAGAAACAATGAGCAGTTCTTC.

In its sample, this clonotype was seen a few times. This chain connects TRBV7-9 to TRBJ2-4; D possibly corresponds to TRBD1 (5 bases). The DNA end favors TRBJ2-7, so the J call may be wrong. Germline assignment: CDR1 SEHNR and CDR2 FQNEAQ (reference sequence). The CDR3 covers 14 residues. The CDR3 here is CASSLGDSHYEQYF. The CDR3 DNA reads TGTGCCAGCAGCTTAGGAGACAGTCACTACGAGCAGTACTTC.

The rearrangement links TRBV6-5 to TRBJ2-5; D uncertain. V was clipped by 0 bases and J by 5 bases, with 13 bases between them. Germline V gene data show CDR1 as MNHEY and CDR2 as SVGAGI. The CDR3 is 15 residues long. The CDR3 nucleotides read TGTGCCAGCAGTTACTCGAGATGGGTCCGGGAGACCCAGTACTTC. Residues: CASSYSRWVRETQYF.

This clonotype turned up a few times. The V call is TRBV20-1, the J call TRBJ1-2; D is undetermined. Germline V lookup: CDR1 DFQATT, CDR2 SNEGSKA (reference sequence). Trimming pared 0 bases from V and 12 bases from J, leaving 11 bases between. The CDR3 has 11 amino acids. CDR3 loop: CSARDVPVHTF. CDR3 bases: TGCAGTGCTAGAGATGTACCCGTCCACACCTTC.

This clonotype was observed a handful of times. The V gene is TRBV6-5, the J gene TRBJ1-2; D unresolved. CDR3 length: 15 amino acids. Germline V gene sequence: CDR1 MNHEY, CDR2 SVGAGI. Trimming took off 1 base at V and 2 bases at J, with 11 bases between the two ends. CDR3 DNA: TGTGCCAGCAGTTACTATACAGCCGGCAACTATGGCTACACCTTC. As protein: CASSYYTAGNYGYTF.